This T cell receptor beta chain appears in the sequencing data of a study of cytomegalovirus exposure and HLA in healthy donors. Remarks on this clone: Antigen unknown.

The CDR3 runs 14 residues. Germline loops: CDR1 SGHTA, CDR2 FQGNSA. Trimming removed 1 base from V and 0 bases from J, with 7 bases in between. Study conclusions and caveats: A later analysis reportedly identified an Asian-associated ancestry cluster as carrying fewer N-insertions than the approximately 730-donor mean. Most TCR beta V segments were productive about 87% or about 30% of the time in an earlier analysis. There were 160 or so TCR beta chains listed as cytomegalovirus-associated.

60 Vbeta and 13 Jbeta primers were used in PCR. Sequencing used immunoSEQ multiplex PCR; TCRdb keeps in-frame clones, though not all of them. The repertoire holds about 120,000 clones, with around 80% as singletons. Source material: PBMCs. The sequence was collected from a woman between 35 and 50 years old in good health and CMV-seropositive. The V and J genes are TRBV7-2 and TRBJ2-7; D not resolved. The CDR3 spells CASSLEYSSYEQYF. CDR3 sequence (DNA): TGTGCCAGCAGCTTAGAGTACTCCTCCTACGAGCAGTACTTC.